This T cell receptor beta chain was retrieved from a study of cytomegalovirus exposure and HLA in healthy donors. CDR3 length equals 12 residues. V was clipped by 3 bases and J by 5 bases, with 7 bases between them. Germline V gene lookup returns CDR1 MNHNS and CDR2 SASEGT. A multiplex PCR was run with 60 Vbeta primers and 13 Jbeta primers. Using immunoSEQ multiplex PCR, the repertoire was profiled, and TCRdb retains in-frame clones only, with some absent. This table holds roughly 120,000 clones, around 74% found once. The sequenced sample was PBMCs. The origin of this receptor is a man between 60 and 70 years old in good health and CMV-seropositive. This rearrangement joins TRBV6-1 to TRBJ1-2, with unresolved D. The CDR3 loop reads CASSDREYGYTF. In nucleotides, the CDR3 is TGTGCCAGCAGTGATAGAGAGTATGGCTACACCTTC.